A selection of T cell receptor beta chains follows, all from one sample in a study of OX40 agonist ivuxolimab in advanced cancers. Produced via immunoSEQ multiplex PCR; TCRdb's table is partial and in-frame only. In the table there are about 89,000 clones, more than 70% of which are singletons. The sequences come from CD4+ or CD8+ T cells sorted from blood, collected in a trial of the OX40 agonist ivuxolimab. The receptor set was obtained from an adult with an advanced solid tumor such as melanoma, head and neck, liver or kidney cancer. Both conserved end residues are part of each CDR3. D genes are given only for firm matches. Clone size is given for some rows only: seen once, a few or many times, or a class if the clone is expanded.

size,J,V,D,DNA,CDR3
-,TRBJ2-1,TRBV10-1,-,TGCGCCAGCAGTGGCTCAGGGACGGGCTACAATGAGCAGTTCTTC,CASSGSGTGYNEQFF
-,TRBJ2-2,TRBV19,TRBD1,TGTGCCAGTAGTCCCCGGGACAGGGGACTCACCGGGGAGCTGTTTTTT,CASSPRDRGLTGELFF
-,TRBJ2-7,TRBV6-1,-,TGTGCCAGCAGTGAAGCGGGGGGACTCTCCTACGAGCAGTACTTC,CASSEAGGLSYEQYF
-,TRBJ2-5,TRBV6-5,-,TGTGCCAGCAGTGTTGCGGGGGAGACCCAGTACTTC,CASSVAGETQYF
-,TRBJ2-5,TRBV1,-,TGCACCAGCAGCCAGAGCGGCCGATTTCAAGAGACCCAGTACTTC,CTSSQSGRFQETQYF
-,TRBJ1-5,TRBV30,-,TGTGCCTGGAGTGTAGCGGGGACTACGAGCAATCAGCCCCAGCATTTT,CAWSVAGTTSNQPQHF
-,TRBJ1-4,TRBV7-9,TRBD1,TGTGCCAGCAGCTTAGGGACAGGGGGCGAAAAACTGTTTTTT,CASSLGTGGEKLFF
-,TRBJ2-7,TRBV7-9,-,TGTGCCAGCAGCCCTCGGACTGCCCGGTGGGAGCAGTACTTC,CASSPRTARWEQYF
-,TRBJ1-2,TRBV2,-,TGTGCCAGCAGTGTCTTGGGGAACTATGGCTACACCTTC,CASSVLGNYGYTF
once,TRBJ2-7,TRBV4-3,-,TGCGCCAGCAGCTCCCGGGGGCGGTCCTCCTACGAGCAGTACTTC,CASSSRGRSSYEQYF
-,TRBJ2-3,TRBV4-3,TRBD2,TGCGCCAGCAGCCCCCGGGGGGTCGGCACAGATACGCAGTATTTT,CASSPRGVGTDTQYF
-,TRBJ2-7,TRBV5-4,TRBD1,TGTGCCAGCAGCTCCCCCTGGGCAGGGGGCCACGAGCAGTACTTC,CASSSPWAGGHEQYF
few,TRBJ1-2,TRBV7-2,TRBD1,TGTGCCAGCAGCACTCGGGACAGGGGCCTTTCCTATGGCTACACCTTC,CASSTRDRGLSYGYTF
-,TRBJ2-3,TRBV11-2,-,TGTGCCAGCAGCCCCCCCTCGGGGATCGGGCCAGATACGCAGTATTTT,CASSPPSGIGPDTQYF
-,TRBJ2-1,TRBV6-1,-,TGTGCCAGCAGTGTCCCCGACAGGCCCCCTGGGCAGTTCTTC,CASSVPDRPPGQFF
once,TRBJ1-5,TRBV6-5,-,TGTGCCAGCAGTGACGGGGGAGCGGGGCCCCAGCATTTT,CASSDGGAGPQHF
-,TRBJ1-1,TRBV6-1,TRBD1,TGTGCCAGCATCTCAGGGGGGACGAACACTGAAGCTTTCTTT,CASISGGTNTEAFF
-,TRBJ2-2,TRBV11-1,TRBD1,TGTGCCAGTCGACAGGGCGTTAACACCGGGGAGCTGTTTTTT,CASRQGVNTGELFF
-,TRBJ2-3,TRBV6-5,-,TGTGCCAGCAGTCCCTACACACCTAGCACAGATACGCAGTATTTT,CASSPYTPSTDTQYF
-,TRBJ2-5,TRBV10-3,-,TGTGCCATCAGTGAGAAGGGGGGTGAAGAGACCCAGTACTTC,CAISEKGGEETQYF
-,TRBJ1-3,TRBV25-1,-,TGTGCCAGCAGTGCCCAGACAGTCTCTGGAAACACCATATATTTT,CASSAQTVSGNTIYF
once,TRBJ2-7,TRBV6-4,-,TGTGCCAGCAGGGGACCCCATTTTACCTACGAGCAGTACTTC,CASRGPHFTYEQYF
-,TRBJ2-3,TRBV29-1,-,TGCAGCGTGTCACCCTTACAGAGCACAGATACGCAGTATTTT,CSVSPLQSTDTQYF
few,TRBJ1-1,TRBV6-1,TRBD1,TGTGCCAGCAGTGGGCTTGGGACAGCCGCGAGGACTGAAGCTTTCTTT,CASSGLGTAARTEAFF
-,TRBJ2-7,TRBV5-6,-,TGTGCCAGCAGCCAGGCGGGCCAAGTGTCCTACGAGCAGTACTTC,CASSQAGQVSYEQYF
-,TRBJ2-2,TRBV12-5,-,TGTGCTAGTGGTTTGACCGAAACCGGGGAGCTGTTTTTT,CASGLTETGELFF
-,TRBJ1-1,TRBV5-5,-,TGTGCCAGCAGCTTGGCTGGACTGACGATCACTGAAGCTTTCTTT,CASSLAGLTITEAFF
-,TRBJ1-1,TRBV14,-,TGTGCCAGCAGCCTACAAGGTAACACTGAAGCTTTCTTT,CASSLQGNTEAFF
-,TRBJ2-1,TRBV9,-,TGTGCCAGCAGCGTTACGGACGGCCCCAATGAGCAGTTCTTC,CASSVTDGPNEQFF
once,TRBJ1-5,TRBV19,-,TGTGCCAGTAGTCCACCACAGGGAAGGCGGGACTATAGCAATCAGCCCCAGCATTTT,CASSPPQGRRDYSNQPQHF
-,TRBJ1-3,TRBV7-8,-,TGTGCCAGCAGCTTAGGGGTCTCTAACACCATATATTTT,CASSLGVSNTIYF
once,TRBJ2-5,TRBV18,-,TGTGCCAGCTCATCTTGGACTAACCAAGAGACCCAGTACTTC,CASSSWTNQETQYF
-,TRBJ1-1,TRBV4-2,-,TGTGCCAGCAGCCCCCTCCGGAGGGACACTGAAGCTTTCTTT,CASSPLRRDTEAFF
-,TRBJ1-1,TRBV7-6,-,TGTGCCAGCAGCCAGCAACCCCTAGGAACTGAAGCTTTCTTT,CASSQQPLGTEAFF
-,TRBJ1-4,TRBV18,-,TGTGCCAGCTCCCGAGGGACACCCGAAAAACTGTTTTTT,CASSRGTPEKLFF
-,TRBJ1-4,TRBV30,-,TGTGCCTGGAGTTGGGGGATTAATGAAAAACTGTTTTTT,CAWSWGINEKLFF
-,TRBJ2-7,TRBV6-5,TRBD1,TGTGCCAGCAGTAGGGGACAGGTGCCCTACGAGCAGTACTTC,CASSRGQVPYEQYF
-,TRBJ2-7,TRBV19,-,TGTGCCAGTAGTGATTATGTTTCCTACGAGCAGTACTTC,CASSDYVSYEQYF
-,TRBJ1-5,TRBV27,-,TGTGCCAGCAGTCGCCGCTTACAGGGACAAAAGGATAGCAATCAGCCCCAGCATTTT,CASSRRLQGQKDSNQPQHF
-,TRBJ1-2,TRBV5-4,-,TGTGCCAGCAGCTTGGTGGGTGGCCGGGACTTGGGCTACACCTTC,CASSLVGGRDLGYTF
-,TRBJ2-7,TRBV13,-,TGTGCCAGCAGCTTATTACAGGGGGGGGCCTACGAGCAGTACTTC,CASSLLQGGAYEQYF
once,TRBJ2-1,TRBV20-1,-,TGCAGTGCTAGAGGAGGGGGAGAGCAGTTCTTC,CSARGGGEQFF
-,TRBJ1-5,TRBV29-1,-,TGCAGCGTGGGGCAGGGCAATCAGCCCCAGCATTTT,CSVGQGNQPQHF
-,TRBJ2-1,TRBV5-1,-,TGCGCCAGCAGCTTCGCCGTTCGGAGCGACAATGAGCAGTTCTTC,CASSFAVRSDNEQFF
once,TRBJ2-1,TRBV18,-,TGTGCCAGCTCGCCCGGACTTGAGCAGTTCTTC,CASSPGLEQFF
-,TRBJ2-5,TRBV2,TRBD1,TGTGCCAGCAGTGACGGAGTACAGGGGGCGAGAGAGACCCAGTACTTC,CASSDGVQGARETQYF
-,TRBJ2-5,TRBV5-4,TRBD2,TGTGCCAGCAGCCCAGTTACAGGCGGGGGGGTCCAAGAGACCCAGTACTTC,CASSPVTGGGVQETQYF
once,TRBJ1-2,TRBV5-1,-,TGCGCCAGCAGCTCTACCGCACCCATTTATGGCTACACCTTC,CASSSTAPIYGYTF
-,TRBJ2-7,TRBV5-4,TRBD1,TGTGCCAGCAGCTTGGCCGGGACAGGGGGCTACGAGCAGTACTTC,CASSLAGTGGYEQYF
-,TRBJ1-5,TRBV29-1,TRBD1,TGCAGCGTAAAAACAGGGGTTGGAGATCAGCCCCAGCATTTT,CSVKTGVGDQPQHF
-,TRBJ2-5,TRBV29-1,-,TGCAGCGTTGGCCAGTCGTATCAAGAGACCCAGTACTTC,CSVGQSYQETQYF
-,TRBJ1-6,TRBV9,-,TGTGCCAGCAGCGTCGGCCAGGAGAATTCACCCCTCCACTTT,CASSVGQENSPLHF
-,TRBJ2-7,TRBV7-6,-,TGTGCCAGCAGCTTAGAGGGGGGGGTATACGAGCAGTACTTC,CASSLEGGVYEQYF
-,TRBJ1-5,TRBV10-1,-,TGCGCCAGCAGTGAGGCAGCGGTTTGGCCGCGGGGACGGAGGAATCAGCCCCAGCATTTT,CASSEAAVWPRGRRNQPQHF
-,TRBJ1-2,TRBV2,-,TGTGCCAGCAGTGGAAAAAGGGGGGTCAGGTATGGCTACACCTTC,CASSGKRGVRYGYTF
-,TRBJ2-2,TRBV18,TRBD1,TGTGCCAGCTCACCAGACAGGGGGCTCACCGGGGAGCTGTTTTTT,CASSPDRGLTGELFF
-,TRBJ2-7,TRBV25-1,-,TGTGCCAGCAGTATGACGGAATTAGCCTACGAGCAGTACTTC,CASSMTELAYEQYF
-,TRBJ2-1,TRBV7-3,TRBD2,TGTGCCAGCAGCTTGGACCTGCGGGAGTACAATGAGCAGTTCTTC,CASSLDLREYNEQFF